Listed below are T cell receptor beta chains from one sample, sequenced in a study of a mutant IDH1 vaccine in newly diagnosed glioma. Repertoires were generated with immunoSEQ multiplex PCR, while TCRdb's copy carries only in-frame clones and drops some. The repertoire holds 30,000 to 40,000 clones, 81% seen once, with 5.1% in the top ten. No antigens are known for them. The specimen was PBMCs, collected from a glioma patient whose treatment included an IDH1 peptide vaccine. The origin of the receptors is a man aged 40-50 years with glioma. Both conserved end residues are part of each CDR3.

v_call	cdr3_length	j_call	cdr3_aa
TRBV6-5	13	TRBJ2-7	CASSLSRAYEQYF
TRBV7-2	17	TRBJ1-2	CASTLGSAGGLNYGYTF
TRBV7-9	15	TRBJ2-7	CASSPNSGSYYEQYF
TRBV28	18	TRBJ1-5	CASSLTGTGVYSNQPQHF
TRBV4-2	12	TRBJ2-3	CASSQDSNTQYF
TRBV19	13	TRBJ2-1	CASTLGPYNEQFF
TRBV5-8	18	TRBJ2-2	CASSRGIVRGLNTGELFF
TRBV6-5	15	TRBJ2-7	CASSPLASGRYEQYF
TRBV10-1	13	TRBJ2-1	CASVVGGGYEQFF
TRBV7-9	15	TRBJ2-3	CASSLARGGTDTQYF
TRBV19	17	TRBJ2-7	CASSIRRGLAGPYEQYF
TRBV7-9	16	TRBJ1-6	CASSLAHRGDNSPLHF
TRBV6-5	13	TRBJ1-4	CASSYQGREKLFF
TRBV28	14	TRBJ2-7	CASSPLAGSYEQYF
TRBV18	16	TRBJ2-3	CASSRTGTSSTDTQYF
TRBV6-5	16	TRBJ1-3	CASSYSRGVRRNTIYF
TRBV7-2	14	TRBJ1-2	CASSRRDSNYGYTF
TRBV11-3	13	TRBJ2-3	CASSLGRTDTQYF
TRBV6-6	16	TRBJ1-5	CASSYGQGRSNQPQHF
TRBV2	18	TRBJ2-5	CASRNRDSRIAGSETQYF
TRBV19	14	TRBJ1-5	CASSGQGVRQPQHF
TRBV2	13	TRBJ2-7	CASGQGVPYEQYF
TRBV5-6	18	TRBJ1-3	CASILSRTGFHAGNTIYF
TRBV7-9	17	TRBJ1-2	CASSSPGTGEIFYGYTF
TRBV7-2	14	TRBJ2-7	CASSFQRPPYEQYF
TRBV7-9	13	TRBJ2-6	CAVRFSGANVLTF
TRBV4-3	12	TRBJ2-3	CASSQGRDTQYF
TRBV7-8	16	TRBJ2-3	CASSLVASGNTDTQYF
TRBV18	12	TRBJ1-2	CASSPGGVGYTF